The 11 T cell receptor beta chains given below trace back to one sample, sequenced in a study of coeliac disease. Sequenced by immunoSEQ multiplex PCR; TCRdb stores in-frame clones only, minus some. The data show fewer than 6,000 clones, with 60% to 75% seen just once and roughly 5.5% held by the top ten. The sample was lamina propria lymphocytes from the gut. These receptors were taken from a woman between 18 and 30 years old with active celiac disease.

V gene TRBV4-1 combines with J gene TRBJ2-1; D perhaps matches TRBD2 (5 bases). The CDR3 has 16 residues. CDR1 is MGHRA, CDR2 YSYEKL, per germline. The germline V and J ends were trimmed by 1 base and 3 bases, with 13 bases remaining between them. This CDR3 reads CASSQVARADYNEQFF. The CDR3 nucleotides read TGCGCCAGCAGCCAAGTTGCGCGGGCGGACTACAATGAGCAGTTCTTC.

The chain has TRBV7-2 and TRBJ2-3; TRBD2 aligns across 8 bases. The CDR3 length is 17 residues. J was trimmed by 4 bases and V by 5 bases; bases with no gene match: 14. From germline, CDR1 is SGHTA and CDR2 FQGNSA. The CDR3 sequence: CASSHAYGGAGSDTQYF. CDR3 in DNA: TGTGCCAGCAGCCACGCCTACGGGGGGGCAGGGTCAGATACGCAGTATTTT.

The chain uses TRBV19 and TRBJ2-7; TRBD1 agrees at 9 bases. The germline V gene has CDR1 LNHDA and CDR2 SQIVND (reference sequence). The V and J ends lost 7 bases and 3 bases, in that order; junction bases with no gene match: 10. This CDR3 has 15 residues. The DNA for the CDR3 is TGTGCCAGTACCAAAGGGAACAGGGGGCTCTACGAGCAGTACTTC. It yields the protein CASTKGNRGLYEQYF.

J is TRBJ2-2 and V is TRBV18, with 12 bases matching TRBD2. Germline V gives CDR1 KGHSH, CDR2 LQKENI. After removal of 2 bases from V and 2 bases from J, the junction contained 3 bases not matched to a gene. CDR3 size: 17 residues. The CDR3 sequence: CASSPSGLAGNTGELFF. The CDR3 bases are TGTGCCAGCTCACCATCCGGACTAGCGGGAAACACCGGGGAGCTGTTTTTT.

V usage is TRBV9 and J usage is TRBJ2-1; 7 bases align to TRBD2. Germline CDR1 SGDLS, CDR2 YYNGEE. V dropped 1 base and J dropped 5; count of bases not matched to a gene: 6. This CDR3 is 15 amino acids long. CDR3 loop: CASSVSGAVHNEQFF. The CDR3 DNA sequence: TGTGCCAGCAGCGTAAGCGGGGCAGTACACAATGAGCAGTTCTTC.

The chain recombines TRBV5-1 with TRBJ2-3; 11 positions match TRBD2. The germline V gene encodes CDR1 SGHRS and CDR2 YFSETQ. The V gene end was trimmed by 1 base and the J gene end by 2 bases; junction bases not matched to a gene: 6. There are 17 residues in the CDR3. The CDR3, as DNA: TGCGCCAGCAGCTTGAGCGTAGCGGGAGGGCTCACAGATACGCAGTATTTT. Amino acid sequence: CASSLSVAGGLTDTQYF.

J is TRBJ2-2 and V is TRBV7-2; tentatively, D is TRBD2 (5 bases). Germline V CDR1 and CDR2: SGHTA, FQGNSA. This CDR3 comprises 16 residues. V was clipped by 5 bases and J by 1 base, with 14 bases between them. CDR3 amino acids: CASSRTREMNTGELFF. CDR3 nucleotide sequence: TGTGCCAGCAGCCGAACACGGGAAATGAACACCGGGGAGCTGTTTTTT.

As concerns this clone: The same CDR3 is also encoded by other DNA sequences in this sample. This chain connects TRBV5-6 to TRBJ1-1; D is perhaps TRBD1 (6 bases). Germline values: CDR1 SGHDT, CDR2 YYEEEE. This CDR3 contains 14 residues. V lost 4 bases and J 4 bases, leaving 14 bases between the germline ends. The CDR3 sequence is CASSLTGPSTEAFF. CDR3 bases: TGTGCCAGCAGCCTGACAGGACCCAGCACTGAAGCTTTCTTT.

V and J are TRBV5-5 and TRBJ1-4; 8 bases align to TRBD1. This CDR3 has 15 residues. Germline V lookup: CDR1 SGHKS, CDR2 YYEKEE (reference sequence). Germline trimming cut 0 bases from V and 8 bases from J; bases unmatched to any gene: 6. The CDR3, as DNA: TGTGCCAGCAGCTTGGGTCCAGGGGGCCAGGAAAAACTGTTTTTT. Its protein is CASSLGPGGQEKLFF. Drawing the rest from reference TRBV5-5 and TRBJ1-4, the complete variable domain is DAGVTQSPTHLIKTRGQQVTLRCSPISGHKSVSWYQQVLGQGPQFIFQYYEKEERGRGNFPDRFSARQFPNYSSELNVNALLLGDSALYLCASSLGPGGQEKLFFGSGTQLSVL.

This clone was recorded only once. CDR3 in amino acids: CASSPRENRQDGYTF. The DNA for the CDR3 is TGTGCCAGCAGCCCCCGGGAAAACCGTCAAGATGGCTACACCTTC. The genes are TRBV14 and TRBJ1-2; no clear D gene. Per germline, CDR1 SGHDN and CDR2 FVKESK. With 4 bases removed from V and 6 bases from J, the gap between germline ends came to 18 bases. The CDR3 is 15 amino acids.

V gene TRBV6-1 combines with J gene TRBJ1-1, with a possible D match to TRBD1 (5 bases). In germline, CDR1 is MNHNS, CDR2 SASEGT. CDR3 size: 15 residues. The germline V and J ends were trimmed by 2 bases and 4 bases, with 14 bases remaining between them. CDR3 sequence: CASSERKGGATEAFF. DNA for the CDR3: TGTGCCAGCAGTGAAAGGAAGGGAGGGGCCACTGAAGCTTTCTTT.